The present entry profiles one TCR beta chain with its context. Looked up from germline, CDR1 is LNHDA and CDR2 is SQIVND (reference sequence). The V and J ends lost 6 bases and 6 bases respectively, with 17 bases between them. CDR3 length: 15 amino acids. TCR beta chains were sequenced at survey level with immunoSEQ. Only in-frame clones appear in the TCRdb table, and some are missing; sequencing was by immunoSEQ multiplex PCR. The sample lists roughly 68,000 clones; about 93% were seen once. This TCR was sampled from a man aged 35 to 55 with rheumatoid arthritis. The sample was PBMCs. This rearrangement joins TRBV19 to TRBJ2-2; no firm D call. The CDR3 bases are TGTGCCAGTAGCCATACCCTAGACGCCGCCGGGGAGCTGTTTTTT. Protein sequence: CASSHTLDAAGELFF.